Sequencing of this TCR beta chain was carried out in a study of blood T cell repertoires in COVID-19 (dated by TCRdb to the early 2020s). At the level of the whole study: Samples from collaborators originated in the United States, Italy and Spain and spanned both the acute and convalescent phases of COVID-19. The material from the prospective study consisted of cDNA or gDNA derived from T cells, B-cell-depleted T cells, or PBMCs. Subjects who had been exposed to COVID-19, were actively infected with it, or had recovered from it provided the deeply sampled blood TCRbeta repertoires that made up the dataset. The repertoires were released in a freely available public database meant as a resource for research on the immune response to SARS-CoV-2. Samples came from the ongoing ImmuneRACE study (first 160 participants) plus 1,254 subjects from 6 global collaborators. The sample metadata nearly always contained a de-identified subject ID, COVID-19 status, age in years and sex. Where available, HLA class I and class II types were obtained from metadata supplied by the sample provider rather than from assay-based typing. Here is what the overall study found, with its caveats: Clinical and demographic metadata were provided uncurated, with the amount varying by source and participant.

The CDR3 runs 17 residues from the cysteine to the phenylalanine. Solely the CDR3 DNA is kept, with 51 bases framed from the first base. The germline V gene (reference sequence) provides CDR1 SEHNR and CDR2 FQNEAQ. The germline ends are 15 bases apart after V is trimmed by 2 bases and J by 0 bases. Collaborating institutions collected whole blood in K2EDTA tubes following their own protocols. For TCRbeta analysis, collaborator samples were shipped as frozen whole blood, as isolated PBMCs, or as DNA extracted from either sample type. The table lists this clone with a count of one. Its antigen specificity is not known. No much larger clone exists at a distance of one base, and base qualities are not known. The immunoSEQ Assay, a bias-controlled multiplex PCR, was used to amplify TCRbeta CDR3 regions from genomic DNA. Under the source paper's analysis protocol: Nucleated cell counts per sample were estimated from amplification of reference gene primers within the assay. To quantify the absolute abundance of each unique TCRbeta CDR3 rearrangement, sequence reads were collapsed and filtered. For each sample, productive Simpson clonality was calculated as the square root of Simpson's diversity index across productive rearrangements. TCRdb stores this immuneACCESS table with in-frame sequences only. Part of the clones is absent; in the studies checked, under half of the shortfall reflects unresolved V genes, and no reason is known for the rest. V and J calls plus clone size are reproduced from that table; the DNA served to infer D and trimming. Recorded for this sample are some 130,000 clones; 88% of them occurred a single time. The top ten hold under 13% of the sample.

Here the chain combines TRBV7-9 and TRBJ2-3; the D segment could be TRBD2, given 6 matching bases. Sequencing used peripheral blood. The TCR originated in a man aged 45-65 years with acute or convalescent COVID-19. The sequenced DNA is TGTGCCAGCAGCTTATTTTATAGCGGTCCTAGCACAGATACGCAGTATTTT. This gives the protein CASSLFYSGPSTDTQYF.